The source of this T cell receptor beta chain is a study of T cell responses to AZD1222 COVID-19 vaccine (dated by TCRdb to the early 2020s). With regard to the full study: A total of 230 to 250 trial participants underwent TCR sequencing, of whom 200 to 220 received two doses of AZD1222 and 26 received two doses of the MenACWY control vaccine. Trial participants were enrolled into age subgroups of 18-55, 56-69 and 70-plus years, which contained about 160, 30 and 59 TCR-sequenced participants, respectively. General findings and caveats noted by the study authors: Only five or six AZD1222 recipients were SARS-CoV-2 seropositive at baseline, limiting conclusions about previously exposed vaccinees. Because no day 14 peak-response samples were available, the repertoires could be characterized only after the peak T cell response. Participants were mostly white British, with more females than males. The authors suggested clonal diversity may have been underestimated. Reportedly, close to half of the unique spike-specific TCRs recognized epitopes lying outside the regions that are mutated in the B.1.351 and B.1.1.7 variants. After two AZD1222 doses, spike-specific TCR breadth and depth were significantly higher than at day 0 and than in MenACWY recipients. The vaccine-associated CD4 TCRs covered the entire spike protein, and the dominant responses fell in regions 160-218 and 743-854. The 56-69-year group was small, and its depth increase did not reach significance, likely because of low power.

The CDR3 regions of human TCRbeta chains were analyzed by immunosequencing. Concerning the study's data processing: Repertoire TCRs were matched against a reference library of SARS-CoV-2-specific TCRs generated with the MIRA antigen-specificity platform. Breadth meant the fraction of unique TCRs that were SARS-CoV-2-associated, whereas depth meant the fraction of total T cells that were SARS-CoV-2-associated. Using the MIRA data, every spike-specific TCR was mapped to the spike region that the TCR reacted to and assigned to either a CD4 or a CD8 class. Log10-transformed breadth and depth values were compared by one-way ANOVA with Sidak's multiple comparisons tests. TCRdb limited this immuneACCESS table to in-frame rearrangements with V and J called. A share of clones is missing; checked studies link under half to unresolved V genes, and the rest is unexplained. The DNA was the basis for D and trimming; V, J and clone size are from that table. The sample table shows about 140,000 clones, and around 91% are seen once. In total, the top ten clones hold about 6% of the sample.

Concerning this clone itself: This clone's antigen is unknown. The sample holds no much larger clone one base away, and base qualities are not on file.

The CDR3, from cysteine to phenylalanine, totals 13 residues. Of the read, only the CDR3 DNA is kept; its 39 bases are in frame from base 1. In the germline V gene (reference sequence), CDR1 corresponds to SEHNR and CDR2 to FQNEAQ. V sheds 1 base and J sheds 0 bases, leaving 3 bases between their ends. Interpreted using the paper, the time point label stands for: about 28 days (+/-7) after the second vaccine dose. AZD1222 recipients with second doses at about 4 weeks or about 12 weeks were pooled, because spike-specific TCR depth and breadth did not differ between schedules. Samples from vaccinated people were obtained from the UK trials COV001 and COV002, which included a single-blind randomized controlled phase 2/3 trial of AZD1222 (ChAdOx1 nCoV-19) in healthy adults. Trial participant PBMC samples were collected at day 0 and day 28 after the second dose for TCRbeta chain sequencing.

The sequences come from peripheral blood, collected 28 days after the second AZD1222 dose. The chain is encoded by TRBV7-9 joined to TRBJ1-1, with the D gene too uncertain to name. The sequence derives from an adult who received the AZD1222 COVID-19 vaccine. The DNA is TGTGCCAGCAGCTTAGAGGTGAACACTGAAGCTTTCTTT. This sequence encodes CASSLEVNTEAFF. The CDR3, completed at both ends by the reference TRBV7-9 and TRBJ1-1 genes, gives the full variable domain DTGVSQNPRHKITKRGQNVTFRCDPISEHNRLYWYRQTLGQGPEFLTYFQNEAQLEKSRLLSDRFSAERPKGSFSTLEIQRTEQGDSAMYLCASSLEVNTEAFFGQGTRLTVV.